A selection of T cell receptor beta chains follows, all from one sample in a study of tumor-infiltrating lymphocytes in oesophageal squamous cell carcinoma. TCRdb re-analysed the PCR reads in MiXCR, keeping a single row per CDR3 protein. The data show roughly 10,000 distinct CDR3 sequences, approximately 59% seen once. The sequenced sample consisted of esophageal tumor tissue. The receptors stem from a male donor with esophageal squamous cell carcinoma. Both conserved end residues are part of each CDR3. A D gene is named only where the DNA matches it firmly. Clone sizes are given selectively: once, few, many, or a class where the clone is expanded.

TGTGCCAGCAGTTCCCAAGAGACCCAGTACTTC,CASSSQETQYF,TRBV12-3/TRBV12-4,few,-,TRBJ2-5
TGTGCCTGGAGTGCGACAGGGGTGAAAGATACGCAGTATTTT,CAWSATGVKDTQYF,TRBV30,few,TRBD1,TRBJ2-3
TGCGCCAGCAGCTTGGTCAGAGATACGCAGTATTTT,CASSLVRDTQYF,TRBV5-1,-,-,TRBJ2-3
TGCGCCAGCAGCCCAGGGTCAACCGGGGAGACCCAGTACTTC,CASSPGSTGETQYF,TRBV10-1,-,-,TRBJ2-5
TGTGCCAGCAGCTTAGGACAGGTCGGGTCACCCCTCCACTTC,CASSLGQVGSPLHF,TRBV7-4,-,-,TRBJ2-3
TGTGCCAGCTCACAGGGACAGGGGAATCAGCCCCAGCATTTT,CASSQGQGNQPQHF,TRBV18,few,TRBD1,TRBJ1-5
TGTGCCAGCAGCCGACTAGCGACTAGCACAGATACGCAGTATTTT,CASSRLATSTDTQYF,TRBV7-2,once,TRBD2,TRBJ2-3
TGTGCCAGTAGTATCGGGGATCGGCAGCCCCAGCATTTT,CASSIGDRQPQHF,TRBV19,many,-,TRBJ1-5
TGTGCCAGCAGCTTAGCTACTAGCGGGGGAGGGGATACGCAGTATTTT,CASSLATSGGGDTQYF,TRBV7-2,few,TRBD2,TRBJ2-3
TGTGCCAGCACCACAGGGAACACTGAAGCTTTCTTT,CASTTGNTEAFF,TRBV6-6,-,-,TRBJ1-1
TGTGCCAGTAGCACAACAGGGATGGATACGCAGTATTTT,CASSTTGMDTQYF,TRBV19,medium-sized,-,TRBJ2-3